Listed below are T cell receptor beta chains from one sample, sequenced in a study of cytomegalovirus exposure and HLA in healthy donors. Sequencing was performed with immunoSEQ multiplex PCR; in TCRdb, only in-frame clones are kept and a portion is missing. The table records 90,000 to 100,000 clones, around four fifths of them present only once. What was sequenced was PBMCs. The receptors here all came from a middle-aged woman in good health and CMV-seronegative. Each CDR3 is given with its conserved first and last residue. D genes are given only for firm matches. Clone size is shown for a subset of rows, as once, few, many or a class of expanded clone.

j_call v_call clone_size d_call cdr3_nt cdr3_aa
TRBJ1-1 TRBV5-6 - TRBD1 TGTGCCAGCAGCTGGGGTAGACAGGGGTTGAACACTGAAGCTTTCTTT CASSWGRQGLNTEAFF
TRBJ1-2 TRBV5-1 - TRBD1 TGCGCCAGCAGCCCTGGGACAGGGAACTATGGCTACACCTTC CASSPGTGNYGYTF
TRBJ1-6 TRBV6-6 once - TGTGCCAGCAGTCCGAGTGTTAATTCACCCCTCCACTTT CASSPSVNSPLHF
TRBJ1-2 TRBV2 - TRBD1 TGTGCCAGCAGTGGACGGACAGGGGTTGGCTACACCTTC CASSGRTGVGYTF
TRBJ1-1 TRBV29-1 - - TGCAGCGTTGCAGGCGAAGGAGCTTTCTTT CSVAGEGAFF
TRBJ2-7 TRBV7-9 - - TGTGCCAGCAGCCCGGTTATACAGGACGAGCAGTACTTC CASSPVIQDEQYF
TRBJ1-1 TRBV10-3 - - TGTGCCATCAGTGAGTTGCAGTTGTCGGGCACTGAAGCTTTCTTT CAISELQLSGTEAFF
TRBJ2-5 TRBV15 - - TGTGCCACCAGCACCAGGGAGGAGCAAGAGACCCAGTACTTC CATSTREEQETQYF
TRBJ1-3 TRBV30 - - TGTGCCTGGAGCGTCGGGGGGCCAGGGAGAAACACCATATATTTT CAWSVGGPGRNTIYF
TRBJ1-2 TRBV11-2 once - TGTGCCAGCACGCCGACACGAGGGTCTAACTATGGCTACACCTTC CASTPTRGSNYGYTF
TRBJ1-1 TRBV4-1 - TRBD1 TGCGCCAGCAGCCACCCAGGGGGTAGCACTGAAGCTTTCTTT CASSHPGGSTEAFF
TRBJ1-1 TRBV27 - - TGTGCCAGCAGTTTCGGGGGAGGGAACACTGAAGCTTTCTTT CASSFGGGNTEAFF
TRBJ2-1 TRBV19 - TRBD2 TGTGCCAGTAGCCCCCGAGGGCGGGGAGGGGTCAATGAGCAGTTCTTC CASSPRGRGGVNEQFF
TRBJ1-5 TRBV2 - - TGTGCCAGCAGCGATACAGCCGCCAGCCAGCCCCAGCATTTT CASSDTAASQPQHF
TRBJ2-1 TRBV5-1 - TRBD1 TGCGCCAGCAGTCAAAACCCCCTGAGGACAGGATCTTACAATGAGCAGTTCTTC CASSQNPLRTGSYNEQFF
TRBJ1-6 TRBV2 once - TGTGCCAGCAGTCCAGGGCCGAATTCACCCCTCCACTTT CASSPGPNSPLHF